The rows below give T cell receptor beta chains drawn from one sample of a study of T cell responses to AZD1222 COVID-19 vaccine. Sequenced by immunoSEQ multiplex PCR; TCRdb stores in-frame clones only, minus some. The sample gives around 180,000 clones, 90% to 95% of which show up once; roughly 9.8% is in the top ten. The specimen was peripheral blood, collected on day 0 of AZD1222 vaccination. These receptors came from an adult in good health. CDR3s leave out the opening cysteine and the closing phenylalanine or tryptophan. Some rows mark clone size as missing; the rest say once, few, many or name a class of expanded clone.

j_call,clone_size,v_call,cdr3_aa
TRBJ2-1,NA,TRBV24-1,ATSAGTVNNEQF
TRBJ2-5,NA,TRBV7-6,ASSLADGTGSETQY
TRBJ2-1,NA,TRBV10-3,AIRGNSYNEQF
TRBJ1-6,few,TRBV27,ASSPSGLGGLLH
TRBJ1-5,NA,TRBV2,ASGDFRGNQPQH
TRBJ2-5,few,TRBV5-1,ASSLVGETQY
TRBJ1-6,few,TRBV7-2,ASSLGQGEALH
TRBJ2-5,NA,TRBV11-2,ASSLLTGPLSQY
TRBJ1-1,NA,TRBV10-2,ASRMDRARLQAF
TRBJ2-3,NA,TRBV5-1,ASSPGLAGGTSTDTQY
TRBJ2-7,NA,TRBV14,ASSLGGHEQY
TRBJ2-7,NA,TRBV19,ASSTDGWGEQY
TRBJ1-6,NA,TRBV3-1/TRBV3-2,ASSLRTGTSPLH
TRBJ1-2,NA,TRBV5-3,ARSSRVLPIGYT
TRBJ2-3,NA,TRBV9,ASSPLGLRVGTDTQY
TRBJ2-7,NA,TRBV27,ASSLVGGAYEQY
TRBJ1-1,once,TRBV4-1,ASSQDFPGPMNTEAF
TRBJ1-2,NA,TRBV10-3,AISEQGGVGYT
TRBJ1-3,NA,TRBV9,ASSSSLRSSGNTIY
TRBJ1-1,NA,TRBV25-1,ASSELGGGTEAF
TRBJ1-1,NA,TRBV25-1,ASSEFGQKAF
TRBJ2-3,once,TRBV11-2,ASSTGRAYTDTQY
TRBJ1-2,NA,TRBV5-1,ASSLAQGVNYGYT
TRBJ2-1,once,TRBV23-1,ASSQSGGVKHNEQF
TRBJ2-7,NA,TRBV7-3,ASSLTGTGSSYEQY
TRBJ2-7,NA,TRBV2,ASSETGGQVNEQY
TRBJ1-1,NA,TRBV11-2,ASSLMTGRDTEAF
TRBJ2-2,NA,TRBV6-5,ASSYEVGGQEELF
TRBJ1-1,once,TRBV5-4,ASSYPTGGGTEAF